Below are 31 T cell receptor beta chains sequenced from a single sample in a study of siplizumab effects on memory and regulatory T cells. Profiled with immunoSEQ multiplex PCR; TCRdb holds only in-frame clones, not every one. The sample lists over 70,000 clones, over 90% occurring once. Sequencing was performed on CD8+ T cells sorted from blood. These receptors were collected from a human donor in good health.

This chain's CDR3 is CASKSGDRQYF. The DNA for the CDR3 is TGTGCCAGCAAAAGTGGAGACCGGCAGTACTTC. J is TRBJ2-7 and V is TRBV25-1, with D hard to call. The CDR3 contains 11 residues. V was pared by 7 bases and J by 9 bases, with 13 bases between. Per the germline V gene, CDR1 is MGHDK and CDR2 is SYGVNS.

This rearrangement joins TRBV18 to TRBJ1-2; the D gene is possibly TRBD1 (5 bases). Germline V CDR1 and CDR2: KGHSH, LQKENI. V lost 0 bases, J lost 4 bases, and 12 bases lay in between. The CDR3 sequence is 15 residues long. CDR3 sequence: CASSPPGRAVYGYTF. CDR3 DNA sequence: TGTGCCAGCTCACCACCGGGCAGGGCCGTCTATGGCTACACCTTC.

The rearrangement links TRBV19 to TRBJ2-2; TRBD2 is a possible D gene (5 bases). CDR3 length: 16 amino acids. V was shortened by 1 base and J by 6 bases, with 15 bases between the two germline ends. Per the germline V gene, CDR1 is LNHDA and CDR2 is SQIVND (reference sequence). The CDR3 DNA sequence: TGTGCCAGTAGTATAGCTTGGGGAGTTCTAGCCGGGGAGCTGTTTTTT. This translates into CASSIAWGVLAGELFF.

The J gene is TRBJ2-7, the V gene TRBV27; 10 nucleotides match TRBD1. The CDR3 consists of 15 residues. Germline values: CDR1 MNHEY, CDR2 SMNVEV (reference sequence). V shed 3 bases, J shed 3 bases, and the junction held 5 bases outside the gene matches. CDR3 protein: CASSFGTGAGYEQYF. CDR3 in DNA: TGTGCCAGCAGTTTCGGGACAGGGGCCGGCTACGAGCAGTACTTC.

This clone is a singleton in its sample. This chain links TRBV4-1 with TRBJ2-5, with unresolved D. Germline CDR1 MGHRA, CDR2 YSYEKL. Deletions cut 0 bases from V and 4 bases from J, with 15 bases between. CDR3 size: 16 residues. The CDR3 here is CASSQEGRSVGETQYF. CDR3 in DNA: TGCGCCAGCAGCCAAGAAGGCAGGTCCGTTGGAGAGACCCAGTACTTC.

The rearrangement links TRBV6-1 to TRBJ2-3, with 8 bases aligning to TRBD2. Losses at the gene ends were 6 bases for V and 1 base for J; bases not matched to a gene: 6. The germline gives CDR1 MNHNS, CDR2 SASEGT. There are 15 residues in the CDR3. CDR3 DNA sequence: TGTGCCAGCAGCTTGTGGCGGGAGGGCACAGATACGCAGTATTTT. This codes for CASSLWREGTDTQYF.

The chain has TRBV6-1 and TRBJ2-1; D call uncertain. Trimming pared 6 bases from V and 0 bases from J, leaving 12 bases between. Looked up from germline, CDR1 is MNHNS and CDR2 is SASEGT. The CDR3 is 15 residues long. The CDR3 sequence is CASSDPRSSYNEQFF. In DNA form, the CDR3 reads TGTGCCAGCAGCGATCCACGGAGCTCCTACAATGAGCAGTTCTTC.

The V and J genes are TRBV5-1 and TRBJ2-7; 8 nucleotides line up with TRBD2. V lost 2 bases, J lost 1 base, and 2 bases stayed unmatched. CDR3 size: 14 residues. Germline V CDR1 and CDR2: SGHRS, YFSETQ. The CDR3 reads CASSFKRESYEQYF. CDR3 coding DNA: TGCGCCAGCAGCTTTAAGCGGGAGTCCTACGAGCAGTACTTC.

CDR3: CSVEVRSGGRSYEQYF. CDR3 bases: TGCAGCGTTGAAGTTCGTTCAGGGGGCAGGTCCTACGAGCAGTACTTC. This chain uses TRBV29-1 with TRBJ2-7; TRBD1 matches 8 bases. Trimming at V came to 1 base and at J to 1 base, leaving 9 bases not matched to a gene. CDR3 length equals 16 residues. Germline CDR1 SQVTM, CDR2 ANQGSEA.

The chain links TRBV6-4 to TRBJ2-6; D is unclear. Trimming removed 6 bases at V and 1 base at J, with 13 bases between. This CDR3 spans 16 amino acids. Germline V gene sequence: CDR1 MRHNA, CDR2 SNTAGT. The CDR3 here is CASSPEGLSGANVLTF. CDR3 nucleotide sequence: TGTGCCAGCAGCCCTGAAGGCCTTTCTGGGGCCAACGTCCTGACTTTC.

The chain couples TRBV7-6 to TRBJ2-7; 7 nucleotides agree with TRBD1. CDR1 and CDR2 from the germline V gene are SGHVS and FNYEAQ. There are 14 residues in the CDR3. The V and J ends lost 5 bases and 3 bases, in that order; junction bases with no gene match: 7. CDR3 sequence reads: CASSNRDRGYEQYF. The CDR3 bases are TGTGCCAGCAGCAACCGGGACAGAGGCTACGAGCAGTACTTC.

The rearrangement uses TRBV14 and TRBJ2-5; TRBD1 matches at 9 bases. Germline V gene lookup returns CDR1 SGHDN and CDR2 FVKESK. The CDR3 spans 15 residues. Trimming removed 4 bases from V and 4 bases from J; junction bases left unmatched: 7. CDR3 region: CASSRTGDPRETQYF. CDR3 DNA: TGTGCCAGCAGCCGGACAGGGGACCCCCGAGAGACCCAGTACTTC.

The V and J genes are TRBV18 and TRBJ1-1; the match to TRBD1 covers 10 bases. The CDR3 length is 15 residues. Germline CDR1 KGHSH, CDR2 LQKENI. J gave up 2 bases and V 6 bases, and 6 bases lay outside the gene matches. This CDR3 is CASSPTGGPNTEAFF. The CDR3 coding sequence is TGTGCCAGCTCCCCGACAGGGGGCCCCAACACTGAAGCTTTCTTT. Full variable domain (missing parts from reference TRBV18 and TRBJ1-1): NAGVMQNPRHLVRRRGQEARLRCSPMKGHSHVYWYRQLPEEGLKFMVYLQKENIIDESGMPKERFSAEFPKEGPSILRIQQVVRGDSAAYFCASSPTGGPNTEAFFGQGTRLTVV.

This chain joins TRBV19 and TRBJ1-1; TRBD1 might be the D (6 bases). The CDR3 sequence is 13 residues long. CDR1 is LNHDA, CDR2 SQIVND, per germline (reference sequence). The V and J ends lost 3 bases and 1 base respectively, with 6 bases between them. CDR3 in amino acids: CASSMGANTEAFF. Written as DNA, the CDR3 is TGTGCCAGTAGTATGGGGGCGAACACTGAAGCTTTCTTT.

The rearrangement joins TRBV9 to TRBJ2-1; D call uncertain. CDR1 and CDR2 (germline): SGDLS, YYNGEE. The CDR3 runs 16 residues. The V end lost 3 bases, the J end lost 7 bases, and 20 bases lay between the germline ends. The CDR3 DNA follows: TGTGCCAGCAGCGACCTCCGGGCCTCATCCATGAATGAGCAGTTCTTC. It specifies CASSDLRASSMNEQFF. Together with reference TRBV9 and TRBJ2-1, the CDR3 gives the full variable domain: DSGVTQTPKHLITATGQRVTLRCSPRSGDLSVYWYQQSLDQGLQFLIQYYNGEERAKGNILERFSAQQFPDLHSELNLSSLELGDSALYFCASSDLRASSMNEQFFGPGTRLTVL.

The chain is built from TRBV27 and TRBJ2-7; 8 nucleotides match TRBD2. CDR3 length: 14 residues. CDR1 MNHEY and CDR2 SMNVEV come from the germline V gene (reference sequence). V gave up 2 bases and J gave up 5 bases; unmatched junction bases: 5. DNA of the CDR3: TGTGCCAGCAGTTTAGGGGTAGCGGGACACGAGCAGTACTTC. Translation: CASSLGVAGHEQYF.

The genes are TRBV19 and TRBJ2-7; D unresolved. Germline V gene sequence: CDR1 LNHDA, CDR2 SQIVND (reference sequence). V lost 3 bases and J lost 4, with 10 bases in between. The CDR3 contains 13 residues. The CDR3 loop reads CASSILDKYEQYF. In DNA form, the CDR3 reads TGTGCCAGTAGTATTCTGGATAAGTACGAGCAGTACTTC. Variable domain in full (rest from reference TRBV19 and TRBJ2-7): DGGITQSPKYLFRKEGQNVTLSCEQNLNHDAMYWYRQDPGQGLRLIYYSQIVNDFQKGDIAEGYSVSREKKESFPLTVTSAQKNPTAFYLCASSILDKYEQYFGPGTRLTVT.

The V gene is TRBV7-9, the J gene TRBJ2-3; D is perhaps TRBD1 or TRBD2 (5 bases each). Germline V gene lookup returns CDR1 SEHNR and CDR2 FQNEAQ (reference sequence). With 5 bases removed from V and 4 bases from J, the gap between germline ends came to 13 bases. The CDR3 sequence is 14 residues long. CDR3 nucleotides: TGTGCCAGCAGCCCCCGGTCGGGGCCAGATACGCAGTATTTT. Protein product: CASSPRSGPDTQYF. Full variable domain (missing parts from reference TRBV7-9 and TRBJ2-3): DTGVSQNPRHKITKRGQNVTFRCDPISEHNRLYWYRQTLGQGPEFLTYFQNEAQLEKSRLLSDRFSAERPKGSFSTLEIQRTEQGDSAMYLCASSPRSGPDTQYFGPGTRLTVL.

The chain carries TRBV19 and TRBJ1-5, with a possible D match to TRBD1 (6 bases). V was cut by 1 base and J by 2 bases, with 12 bases left in between. Looked up from germline, CDR1 is LNHDA and CDR2 is SQIVND (reference sequence). This CDR3 has 16 amino acids. This chain's CDR3 is CASSIGRGAGNQPQHF. CDR3 sequence (DNA): TGTGCCAGTAGTATAGGTCGGGGGGCGGGCAATCAGCCCCAGCATTTT.

The chain is built from TRBV7-9 and TRBJ1-2; TRBD1 is a possible D gene (6 bases). CDR3 size: 16 residues. The V gene's germline CDR1 is SEHNR and CDR2 FQNEAQ (reference sequence). V lost 1 base and J lost 1, with 13 bases in between. The CDR3 DNA follows: TGTGCCAGCAGCTTAGTAGGGGGGCAGAGTAACTATGGCTACACCTTC. The encoded protein is CASSLVGGQSNYGYTF. Full variable domain (missing parts from reference TRBV7-9 and TRBJ1-2): DTGVSQNPRHKITKRGQNVTFRCDPISEHNRLYWYRQTLGQGPEFLTYFQNEAQLEKSRLLSDRFSAERPKGSFSTLEIQRTEQGDSAMYLCASSLVGGQSNYGYTFGSGTRLTVV.

This chain joins TRBV7-9 and TRBJ1-2; TRBD1 is a possible D gene (5 bases). This CDR3 is built from 14 residues. V was pared by 0 bases and J by 2 bases, with 7 bases between. Germline CDR1 reads SEHNR; CDR2 reads FQNEAQ (reference sequence). The CDR3 DNA reads TGTGCCAGCAGCTTAGCGGACATGAACTATGGCTACACCTTC. Translated: CASSLADMNYGYTF.

The chain uses TRBV7-6 and TRBJ2-1; the D gene is possibly TRBD2 (5 bases). This CDR3 spans 16 amino acids. V dropped 5 bases and J dropped 0 bases, with 14 bases sitting between them. The germline V gene has CDR1 SGHVS and CDR2 FNYEAQ. The CDR3, as DNA: TGTGCCAGCAGCACCTATAGCGACCACTCCTACAATGAGCAGTTCTTC. Residues: CASSTYSDHSYNEQFF.

The rearrangement links TRBV5-4 to TRBJ2-7, with TRBD2 as a possible D gene (6 bases). Germline V CDR1 and CDR2: SGHNT, YYREEE (reference sequence). The CDR3 is made up of 14 amino acids. V shed 0 bases and J shed 0 bases, with 7 bases lying between them. Here the CDR3 DNA reads TGTGCCAGCAGCTTGGATAGCGGCTCCTACGAGCAGTACTTC. This codes for CASSLDSGSYEQYF.

This sequence joins TRBV2 and TRBJ2-3, with 9 bases matching TRBD1. Germline assignment: CDR1 SNHLY and CDR2 FYNNEI. V shed 10 bases, J shed 1 base, and the junction held 15 bases outside the gene matches. CDR3 length equals 17 residues. CDR3 bases: TGTGCCACCCGGGACAGGGCTGCAGGGGGACGCACAGATACGCAGTATTTT. This encodes CATRDRAAGGRTDTQYF.

The chain employs TRBV11-2 and TRBJ2-2, with D possibly TRBD2 on 6 matching bases. In germline, CDR1 is SGHAT, CDR2 FQNNGV. CDR3 length equals 16 residues. V gave up 5 bases and J gave up 1 base, with 14 bases separating them. The CDR3 DNA follows: TGTGCCAGCAGCCCCGACGGGAGTAGGAACACCGGGGAGCTGTTTTTT. It translates to CASSPDGSRNTGELFF. Full variable domain (missing parts from reference TRBV11-2 and TRBJ2-2): EAGVAQSPRYKIIEKRQSVAFWCNPISGHATLYWYQQILGQGPKLLIQFQNNGVVDDSQLPKDRFSAERLKGVDSTLKIQPAKLEDSAVYLCASSPDGSRNTGELFFGEGSRLTVL.

J is TRBJ2-1 and V is TRBV7-9; the D is unclear. Germline-derived CDR1 and CDR2 are SEHNR and FQNEAQ (reference sequence). The CDR3 runs to 12 residues. With 6 bases removed from V and 3 bases from J, the gap between germline ends came to 6 bases. This chain's CDR3 is CASRLLYNEQFF. DNA of the CDR3: TGTGCCAGCAGACTCCTCTACAATGAGCAGTTCTTC. Based on the CDR3 plus reference TRBV7-9 and TRBJ2-1, the full variable domain is DTGVSQNPRHKITKRGQNVTFRCDPISEHNRLYWYRQTLGQGPEFLTYFQNEAQLEKSRLLSDRFSAERPKGSFSTLEIQRTEQGDSAMYLCASRLLYNEQFFGPGTRLTVL.

CDR3 in DNA: TGCGCCAGCGGGAAGGGAGGATCCTACAATGAGCAGTTCTTC. This codes for CASGKGGSYNEQFF. The chain couples TRBV5-1 to TRBJ2-1, with a possible D match to TRBD2 (6 bases). CDR1 is SGHRS and CDR2 is YFSETQ in the germline V gene. This CDR3 is built from 14 residues. Trimming shortened V by 7 bases and J by 1 base, and 12 bases separated the two germline ends.

The chain links TRBV2 to TRBJ1-5, with D possibly matching TRBD1 (5 bases). CDR1 and CDR2 from the germline V gene are SNHLY and FYNNEI. The ends were cut back, 3 bases at V and 1 base at J, with 13 bases in the middle. There are 16 residues in the CDR3. CDR3: CASSDSKGASNQPQHF. The CDR3 nucleotides are TGTGCCAGCAGTGATTCGAAAGGGGCAAGCAATCAGCCCCAGCATTTT.

The genes are TRBV27 and TRBJ1-2, with D tentatively TRBD1 (6 bases). V lost 5 bases to trimming and J lost 4 bases, with 17 bases between them. The CDR3 is 15 amino acids. Germline V gene lookup returns CDR1 MNHEY and CDR2 SMNVEV (reference sequence). The CDR3 bases are TGTGCCAGCAGTCCAAACGACAGGTTTGCCTATGGCTACACCTTC. Amino acids: CASSPNDRFAYGYTF.

The J gene is TRBJ2-7, the V gene TRBV11-2; no reliable D call. The germline V and J ends were trimmed by 3 bases and 2 bases, with 14 bases remaining between them. The germline CDR1 and CDR2 sequences are SGHAT and FQNNGV. CDR3 size: 15 residues. For the CDR3, the DNA is TGTGCCAGCAGCTTTTCCGTCGACTTCACCTACGAGCAGTACTTC. Translated: CASSFSVDFTYEQYF.

The V and J genes are TRBV25-1 and TRBJ1-2, with 9 bases lining up with TRBD1. The germline V gene has CDR1 MGHDK and CDR2 SYGVNS. The CDR3 runs to 14 residues. The V gene end was trimmed by 4 bases and the J gene end by 7 bases; junction bases not matched to a gene: 7. Here the CDR3 DNA reads TGTGCCAGCAGTGTTACAGGGGGCTATCTTGGCTACACCTTC. As protein: CASSVTGGYLGYTF.